Shown below are 18 T cell receptor beta chains from a single sample sequenced in a study of T cells in Graves' hyperthyroidism and ophthalmopathy. What was amplified from RNA transcripts were TCR beta CDR3 regions. The primer set for the first-round RT-PCR of the TCR CDR3 was HTBI. In TCRdb, the multiplex PCR reads were re-called with MiXCR into one record per CDR3 protein. The repertoire holds 110,000 to 150,000 distinct CDR3 sequences, with roughly 23% as singletons. Sequencing input: blood. These receptors originate from a woman aged 50 to 65 with Graves' hyperthyroidism that later progressed to Graves' ophthalmopathy.

This clonotype came up many times. The V gene is TRBV12-3 or TRBV12-4, the J gene TRBJ2-1, with D hard to call. Trimming shortened V by 6 bases and J by 8 bases, and 8 bases separated the two germline ends. The CDR3 is 11 residues long. The CDR3, as DNA: TGTGCCAGCAGCCGCCGGTATGAGCAGTTCTTC. Encoded protein: CASSRRYEQFF.

This rearrangement joins TRBV4-1 to TRBJ2-3; tentatively, D is TRBD2 (7 bases). The V gene lost 0 bases and the J gene lost 5 bases, with 18 bases spanning the gap. The CDR3 is made up of 17 amino acids. The germline V gene encodes CDR1 MGHRA and CDR2 YSYEKL. CDR3 residues: CASSQDPPGGGGDTQYF. The CDR3 nucleotides are TGCGCCAGCAGCCAAGATCCCCCCGGGGGAGGGGGAGATACGCAGTATTTT.

The table lists this clonotype with a count of one. The chain carries TRBV7-9 and TRBJ2-1; D remains ambiguous. Trimming cost V 5 bases and J 6 bases, with 14 bases left between them. CDR1 is SEHNR and CDR2 is FQNEAQ in the germline V gene (reference sequence). This CDR3 is 14 amino acids long. DNA of the CDR3: TGTGCCAGCAGCCCACCTGGGAAGACCAATGAGCAGTTCTTC. Translated, it gives CASSPPGKTNEQFF.

This clonotype has ten or more counts. The chain carries TRBV30 and TRBJ2-3; D may be TRBD1 (5 bases). This CDR3 region has 13 residues. The ends were cut back, 0 bases at V and 5 bases at J, with 9 bases in the middle. Per the germline V gene, CDR1 is GTSNPN and CDR2 is SVGIG (reference sequence). This CDR3 reads CAWSVLRGDTQYF. The DNA for the CDR3 is TGTGCCTGGAGTGTACTAAGGGGAGATACGCAGTATTTT. Variable domain in full (rest from reference TRBV30 and TRBJ2-3): SQTIHQWPATLVQPVGSPLSLECTVEGTSNPNLYWYRQAAGRGLQLLFYSVGIGQISSEVPQNLSASRPQDRQFILSSKKLLLSDSGFYLCAWSVLRGDTQYFGPGTRLTVL.

This clonotype was recorded a few times. The chain couples TRBV28 to TRBJ1-6; unclear D gene. CDR1 and CDR2 (germline): MDHEN, SYDVKM. The CDR3 has 12 residues. V lost 5 bases and J 8 bases, leaving 7 bases between the germline ends. CDR3 nucleotides: TGTGCCAGCAGTCGAAGTCATTCACCCCTCCACTTT. It translates to CASSRSHSPLHF.

The chain carries TRBV19 and TRBJ1-1; a weak D match, TRBD1 (6 bases). CDR1 and CDR2 (germline): LNHDA, SQIVND (reference sequence). The CDR3 sequence is 15 residues long. Deletions cut 0 bases from V and 4 bases from J, with 12 bases between. The CDR3 is CASSIDQGRITEAFF. In nucleotides, the CDR3 is TGTGCCAGTAGTATAGATCAGGGGCGCATCACTGAAGCTTTCTTT.

V usage is TRBV27 and J usage is TRBJ1-2, with a weak D call TRBD1 (5 bases). With 0 bases removed from V and 6 bases from J, the gap between germline ends came to 8 bases. The CDR3 contains 13 residues. CDR1 and CDR2 (germline): MNHEY, SMNVEV (reference sequence). CDR3 coding DNA: TGTGCCAGCAGTTTATCCCGCAGGGATGGCTACACCTTC. Its translation is CASSLSRRDGYTF.

The table lists this clonotype with many counts. The CDR3 DNA is TGTGCCAGCTCACCAGGGCGTTCCCCAGAGACCCAGTACTTC. Encoded protein: CASSPGRSPETQYF. V usage is TRBV18 and J usage is TRBJ2-5, with D unclear. This CDR3 has 14 amino acids. Trimming left V 2 bases short and J 4 bases short, with 11 bases between. Germline V gives CDR1 KGHSH, CDR2 LQKENI.

The chain couples TRBV27 to TRBJ1-4, with a tentative D call TRBD1 (6 bases). V was cut by 5 bases and J by 3 bases, with 13 bases left in between. Germline assignment: CDR1 MNHEY and CDR2 SMNVEV (reference sequence). This CDR3 contains 15 residues. The chain's CDR3 is CASSLNGGPNEKLFF. As DNA, the CDR3 is TGTGCCAGCAGTCTGAATGGGGGCCCTAATGAAAAACTGTTTTTT.

This clonotype came up many times. The chain employs TRBV5-6 and TRBJ1-1; 7 nucleotides agree with TRBD1. Germline CDR1 SGHDT, CDR2 YYEEEE. The CDR3 loop spans 13 amino acids. J lost 4 bases, V lost 3 bases, and 3 bases had no gene match. CDR3 nucleotide sequence: TGTGCCAGCAGCTCGACAGGGATCACTGAAGCTTTCTTT. This gives the protein CASSSTGITEAFF.

Only one count was recorded for this clonotype. The CDR3 loop is CASSQGASYYEQYF. The CDR3 DNA sequence: TGTGCCAGCAGCCAAGGGGCCAGTTACTACGAGCAGTACTTC. The gene calls are TRBV28 and TRBJ2-7, with a possible D match to TRBD1 (5 bases). Germline V gives CDR1 MDHEN, CDR2 SYDVKM. This CDR3 region has 14 residues. The V and J ends lost 6 bases and 3 bases respectively, with 15 bases between them. Combining the CDR3 with reference TRBV28 and TRBJ2-7 gives the whole variable domain DVKVTQSSRYLVKRTGEKVFLECVQDMDHENMFWYRQDPGLGLRLIYFSYDVKMKEKGDIPEGYSVSREKKERFSLILESASTNQTSMYLCASSQGASYYEQYFGPGTRLTVT.

V gene TRBV4-1 combines with J gene TRBJ2-5, with D perhaps assigned TRBD1 or TRBD2 (6 bases each). CDR3 length: 15 residues. The V gene's germline CDR1 is MGHRA and CDR2 YSYEKL. V lost 4 bases and J 5 bases, leaving 17 bases between the germline ends. The CDR3 DNA reads TGCGCCAGCAGCCGCCCGGCAGGGGCGGGGGAGACCCAGTACTTC. This codes for CASSRPAGAGETQYF.

DNA for the CDR3: TGCGCCAGCAGCGGGACAGTGAATTCACCCCTCCACTTT. Protein: CASSGTVNSPLHF. This rearrangement joins TRBV5-1 to TRBJ1-6; the match to TRBD1 covers 7 bases. Germline V CDR1 and CDR2: SGHRS, YFSETQ. CDR3 size: 13 residues. With 4 bases clipped from V and 7 bases from J, the junction kept 2 bases outside the gene matches. The full variable domain, in which reference TRBV5-1 and TRBJ1-6 provide the parts outside the CDR3, is KAGVTQTPRYLIKTRGQQVTLSCSPISGHRSVSWYQQTPGQGLQFLFEYFSETQRNKGNFPGRFSGRQFSNSRSEMNVSTLELGDSALYLCASSGTVNSPLHFGNGTRLTVT.

This clonotype has at least ten counts. The chain carries TRBV11-2 and TRBJ2-1, with TRBD2 matching 12 bases. Trimming removed 7 bases from V and 4 bases from J; junction bases left unmatched: 11. Germline V CDR1 and CDR2: SGHAT, FQNNGV. The CDR3 is 17 amino acids. This CDR3 reads CASIGTSGQGSYNEQFF. The DNA of the CDR3 is TGTGCCAGCATAGGGACTAGCGGGCAAGGCTCTTACAATGAGCAGTTCTTC. The whole variable domain, filled in from reference TRBV11-2 and TRBJ2-1, reads EAGVAQSPRYKIIEKRQSVAFWCNPISGHATLYWYQQILGQGPKLLIQFQNNGVVDDSQLPKDRFSAERLKGVDSTLKIQPAKLEDSAVYLCASIGTSGQGSYNEQFFGPGTRLTVL.

This clonotype was observed many times. This chain links TRBV27 with TRBJ2-3, with 8 bases that match TRBD1. The CDR3 has 14 amino acids. Germline values: CDR1 MNHEY, CDR2 SMNVEV (reference sequence). J was trimmed by 7 bases and V by 3 bases; bases with no gene match: 6. The CDR3 nucleotides are TGTGCCAGCAGTTTCCGGCAGGGGGCGAATACGCAGTATTTT. It is translated as CASSFRQGANTQYF.

This clonotype was found many times. This chain connects TRBV7-6 to TRBJ2-3, with 11 bases aligning to TRBD2. Germline-derived CDR1 and CDR2 are SGHVS and FNYEAQ. This CDR3 is built from 16 residues. V trimming: 0 bases; J trimming: 6 bases; junction bases outside the gene matches: 5. CDR3 protein: CASSLASGRAQDTQYF. CDR3 in DNA: TGTGCCAGCAGCTTAGCTAGCGGGAGGGCTCAGGATACGCAGTATTTT.

This clonotype came up many times. This chain joins TRBV18 and TRBJ1-1, with TRBD1 matching 7 bases. Per germline, CDR1 KGHSH and CDR2 LQKENI. The CDR3 sequence is 14 residues long. V dropped 4 bases and J dropped 1; count of bases not matched to a gene: 3. This chain's CDR3 is CASSLDRANTEAFF. CDR3 DNA sequence: TGTGCCAGCTCACTTGACAGGGCGAACACTGAAGCTTTCTTT.

This clonotype appeared many times. The chain has TRBV6-1 and TRBJ2-3, with 9 bases that match TRBD2. Per the germline V gene, CDR1 is MNHNS and CDR2 is SASEGT. The V gene end was trimmed by 2 bases and the J gene end by 0 bases; junction bases not matched to a gene: 3. This CDR3 has 16 amino acids. The CDR3 sequence is CASSELAGWSTDTQYF. The CDR3 DNA reads TGTGCCAGCAGTGAACTAGCGGGGTGGAGCACAGATACGCAGTATTTT.